A single sample is the source of the 14 T cell receptor beta chains below, sequenced in a study of T cells in Graves' hyperthyroidism and ophthalmopathy (dated by TCRdb to the late 2010s). Library creation used multiplex PCR. Sequencing was performed on an Illumina HiSeq 2000. The TCR beta CDR3 regions were amplified from the RNA transcripts. The first round of RT-PCR for the TCR CDR3 was performed with the HTBI primer set and the Qiagen OneStep RT-PCR kit. TCRdb cleaned the public reads at Q25 with fastp, built clones with MiXCR and kept in-frame beta chains. Rows matching on CDR3 protein sequence are summarized as one entry with the most common DNA and genes. The sample table contains over 450,000 distinct CDR3 sequences; only one count was recorded for 13% to 15% of them. Around a sixth of the sample is taken by the ten largest. Sequenced sample: blood. These receptors were collected from a woman younger than 30 with Graves' hyperthyroidism.

To note about this clonotype: A read error may explain this, as a much larger clone is one base away. The V call is TRBV27, the J call TRBJ1-6; perhaps TRBD1 as D (5 bases). Germline assignment: CDR1 MNHEY and CDR2 SMNVEV (reference sequence). The CDR3 length is 16 residues. The CDR3, as DNA: TGTGCCAGCAGTTTATCGGGCCAGGGTGTGAGGTCACCCCCCCACTTT. Protein sequence: CASSLSGQGVRSPPHF.

In its sample, this clonotype was seen many times. The chain uses TRBV3-1 and TRBJ2-7; D might be TRBD2 (5 bases). With 8 bases removed from V and 5 bases from J, the gap between germline ends came to 10 bases. CDR3 length: 11 residues. Germline CDR1 reads LGHDT; CDR2 reads YNNKEL (reference sequence). The CDR3 nucleotides read TGTGCCAGCCTGGGAGAGGACGAGCAGTACTTC. Protein sequence: CASLGEDEQYF.

A few counts support this clonotype. The CDR3 reads CASSPSGGVNEQFF. The CDR3 nucleotides are TGTGCCAGCAGCCCCTCTGGTGGGGTCAATGAGCAGTTCTTC. J is TRBJ2-1 and V is TRBV7-3; D is unclear. The CDR3 has 14 residues. Trimming took 5 bases from V and 6 from J, leaving 14 bases between them. CDR1 is SGHTA, CDR2 FQGTGA, per germline.

The V call is TRBV5-1, the J call TRBJ1-6; D unclear. The length of the CDR3 is 14 residues. CDR1 and CDR2 (germline): SGHRS, YFSETQ. Trimming cost V 4 bases and J 8 bases, with 13 bases left between them. CDR3: CASSLDRNYSPLHF. CDR3 bases: TGCGCCAGCAGCCTGGACCGGAATTATTCACCCCTCCACTTT.

This clonotype was seen only once. CDR3 sequence (DNA): TGTGCCAGCACGGACTTTGCAACTAATGAAAAACTGTTTTTT. Its protein is CASTDFATNEKLFF. V usage is TRBV6-2 or TRBV6-3 and J usage is TRBJ1-4; D unresolved. The CDR3 consists of 14 residues. CDR1 MNHEY and CDR2 SVGEGT come from the germline V gene. Trimming pared 7 bases from V and 0 bases from J, leaving 9 bases between.

This clonotype was seen ten or more times. The V gene is TRBV19, the J gene TRBJ2-5; a possible D gene is TRBD2 (6 bases). V was cut by 5 bases and J by 2 bases, with 12 bases left in between. Germline V lookup: CDR1 LNHDA, CDR2 SQIVND (reference sequence). This CDR3 region has 14 residues. The CDR3: CASSPGLLQETQYF. As DNA, the CDR3 is TGTGCCAGTAGTCCGGGACTGCTTCAAGAGACCCAGTACTTC.

The V and J genes are TRBV12-3 or TRBV12-4 and TRBJ2-3; 9 positions agree with TRBD2. The CDR3 extends over 16 amino acids. The junction had 8 bases not matched to a gene; V was cut back by 0 bases and J by 7 bases. Written as DNA, the CDR3 is TGTGCCAGCAGTTTAGCTCTAGCGGGATTCCCTTATACGCAGTATTTT. Its translation is CASSLALAGFPYTQYF.

The chain carries TRBV29-1 and TRBJ2-6; possible D gene TRBD1, 6 bases. V was shortened by 7 bases and J by 1 base, with 11 bases between the two germline ends. The CDR3 loop spans 14 amino acids. Germline V CDR1 and CDR2: SQVTM, ANQGSEA. In DNA form, the CDR3 reads TGCAGCGCTACAGGGTTTTCTGGGGCCAACGTCCTGACTTTC. Protein product: CSATGFSGANVLTF.

This clonotype was detected many times. J is TRBJ2-3 and V is TRBV7-8, with 12 nucleotides matching TRBD2. Germline V lookup: CDR1 SGHVS, CDR2 FQNEAQ. After removal of 5 bases from V and 1 base from J, the junction contained 4 bases not matched to a gene. This CDR3 comprises 16 residues. For the CDR3, the DNA is TGTGCCAGCAGCCCCCGGACTAGCGGGGGCACAGATACGCAGTATTTT. Encoded protein: CASSPRTSGGTDTQYF.

This clonotype was observed many times. V gene TRBV12-3 or TRBV12-4 combines with J gene TRBJ2-5; TRBD2 might be the D (6 bases). V gave up 4 bases and J gave up 7 bases, with 10 bases separating them. The CDR3 totals 12 residues. CDR3 coding DNA: TGTGCCAGCAGTTCCGAGGGAGGGACCCAGTACTTC. This gives the protein CASSSEGGTQYF.

This clonotype was observed a few times. The rearrangement joins TRBV25-1 to TRBJ2-1, with 14 bases fitting TRBD2. The germline V gene has CDR1 MGHDK and CDR2 SYGVNS. This CDR3 is 16 amino acids long. V trimming: 8 bases; J trimming: 9 bases; junction bases outside the gene matches: 12. The CDR3 sequence: CASEFPGLAGVVEQFF. CDR3 nucleotide sequence: TGTGCCAGCGAATTTCCGGGACTAGCGGGAGTGGTTGAGCAGTTCTTC.

In this sample, this clonotype turned up many times. The genes are TRBV7-8 and TRBJ2-1; possibly TRBD2 for D (6 bases). Trimming cost V 2 bases and J 9 bases, with 17 bases left between them. Germline CDR1 is SGHVS and CDR2 is FQNEAQ. The CDR3 contains 15 residues. The CDR3 nucleotides are TGTGCCAGCAGCTTAAAGCTGGAGCGGGTTGGTGAGCAGTTCTTC. It is translated as CASSLKLERVGEQFF.

This clonotype turned up a few times. V usage is TRBV4-1 and J usage is TRBJ2-4, with D possibly matching TRBD2 (5 bases). V was shortened by 5 bases and J by 3 bases, with 17 bases between the two germline ends. Germline V CDR1 and CDR2: MGHRA, YSYEKL. The CDR3 has 16 residues. CDR3 nucleotide sequence: TGCGCCAGCAGCGGGCGGGCAGGTGCTGGCAAAAACATTCAGTACTTC. It encodes CASSGRAGAGKNIQYF.

At least ten counts were recorded for this clonotype. The chain couples TRBV11-2 to TRBJ2-1, with a weak D call TRBD2 (5 bases). The germline V gene encodes CDR1 SGHAT and CDR2 FQNNGV. V was cut by 3 bases and J by 7 bases, with 16 bases left in between. This CDR3 is built from 15 residues. The CDR3 DNA sequence: TGTGCCAGCAGCTTCGGGTGGGAGTCGGGTAATGAGCAGTTCTTC. This sequence encodes CASSFGWESGNEQFF.